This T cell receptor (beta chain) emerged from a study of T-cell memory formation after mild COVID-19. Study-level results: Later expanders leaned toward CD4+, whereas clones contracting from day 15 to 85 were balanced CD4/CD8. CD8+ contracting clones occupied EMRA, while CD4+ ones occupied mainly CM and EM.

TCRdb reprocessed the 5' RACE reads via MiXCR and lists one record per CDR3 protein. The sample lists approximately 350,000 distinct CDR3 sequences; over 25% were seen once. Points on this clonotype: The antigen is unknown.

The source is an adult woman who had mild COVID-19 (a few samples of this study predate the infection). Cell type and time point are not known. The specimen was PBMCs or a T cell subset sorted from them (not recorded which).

For the CDR3, the DNA is TGCGCCAGCAGCGCTCTTGGGGACAGTTTCTACGAGCAGTACTTC. Its translation: CASSALGDSFYEQYF. The genes are TRBV5-1 and TRBJ2-7, with 7 bases fitting TRBD1. The J segment lost 3 bases and the V segment lost 4 bases, leaving 10 bases of the junction unmatched. CDR1 is SGHRS and CDR2 is YFSETQ in the germline V gene. This CDR3 spans 15 amino acids.